This T cell receptor beta chain was observed in a study of T cell repertoires in cytomegalovirus infection. MiXCR was run by TCRdb on the reads, yielding one entry per CDR3 protein. Among around 180,000 distinct CDR3 sequences, 28% were seen once, and the ten largest hold roughly 29%. The CDR3 contains 12 residues. V shed 8 bases and J shed 7 bases, with 12 bases lying between them. Germline V gene lookup returns CDR1 MNHEY and CDR2 SVGEGT. The sample was PBMCs. This receptor was identified in a human donor in good health (CMV status not recorded). Some clones in this sample may be carry-over from other donors' samples. This chain joins TRBV6-2 or TRBV6-3 and TRBJ1-5; D remains ambiguous. In DNA form, the CDR3 reads TGTGCCAGCGAGGGTGTAGGGCAGCCCCAGCATTTT. This encodes CASEGVGQPQHF.